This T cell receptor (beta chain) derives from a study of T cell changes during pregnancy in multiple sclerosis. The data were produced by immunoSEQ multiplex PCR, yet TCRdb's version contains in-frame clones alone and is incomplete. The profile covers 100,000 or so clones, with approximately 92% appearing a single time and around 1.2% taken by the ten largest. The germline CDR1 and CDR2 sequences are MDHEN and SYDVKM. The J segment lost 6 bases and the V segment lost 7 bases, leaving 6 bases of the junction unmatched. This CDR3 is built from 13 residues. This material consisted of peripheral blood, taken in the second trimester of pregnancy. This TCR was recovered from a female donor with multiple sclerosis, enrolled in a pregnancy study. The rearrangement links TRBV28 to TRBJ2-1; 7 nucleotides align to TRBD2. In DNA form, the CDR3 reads TGTGCCAGCAAAGCGGGACGGATCAATGAGCAGTTCTTC. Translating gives CASKAGRINEQFF.